Listed below are T cell receptor beta chains from one sample, sequenced in a study of T-cell memory formation after mild COVID-19. TCRdb processed the 5' RACE reads anew with MiXCR; each CDR3 protein has one entry. The sample consists of about 90,000 distinct CDR3 sequences, around 13% of them appearing once. The sample taken for sequencing was PBMCs or a T cell subset sorted from them (not recorded which). The receptor source for this set is an adult woman who had mild COVID-19 (a few samples of this study predate the infection). Cell type and time point are not known. The CDR3 runs from the conserved cysteine through the conserved F or W. The D gene is left open where the match is weak. Some rows have no size entry. The others give once, few or many, or a class for an expanded clone.

D gene,J gene,CDR3 length,V gene,clone size,CDR3 DNA,CDR3 protein
-,TRBJ2-1,13,TRBV20-1,-,TGCAGTGCTCCGAACTTTGGATACAATGAGCAGTTCTTC,CSAPNFGYNEQFF
-,TRBJ2-1,15,TRBV4-1,few,TGCGCCAGCAGCCCAAACTGGGACGAGTACAATGAGCAGTTCTTC,CASSPNWDEYNEQFF
-,TRBJ2-1,16,TRBV4-3,once,TGCGCCAGCAGCCAAGAGGGGCTAGCGTGGGTGAATGAGCAGTTCTTC,CASSQEGLAWVNEQFF
-,TRBJ2-7,16,TRBV5-1,-,TGCGCCAGCAGCTTGGACAAGGCGGCTAGCTCCTACGAGCAGTACTTC,CASSLDKAASSYEQYF
TRBD1,TRBJ2-7,15,TRBV27,few,TGTGCCAGCAGTTTAGACACAGGGGTGGCTCGGGAGCAGTACTTC,CASSLDTGVAREQYF
-,TRBJ1-1,11,TRBV29-1,few,TGCAGCGTTGACTTAGGATGGGAAGCTTTCTTT,CSVDLGWEAFF
TRBD1,TRBJ1-1,15,TRBV11-2,-,TGTGCCAGCAGTTCCGGGACAGGGGTGGGCACTGAAGCTTTCTTT,CASSSGTGVGTEAFF
TRBD1,TRBJ2-3,16,TRBV13,few,TGTGCCAGCAGCCATACAGGGGACCCAAGCACAGATACGCAGTATTTT,CASSHTGDPSTDTQYF
-,TRBJ1-2,14,TRBV2,-,TGTGCCAGCAGTGAATATGGGGCACTAGAAGGCTACACCTTC,CASSEYGALEGYTF
-,TRBJ1-1,12,TRBV11-2,few,TGTGCCAGCAGCTTATCAGGCCCTGAAGCTTTCTTT,CASSLSGPEAFF
TRBD2,TRBJ2-7,14,TRBV20-1,many,TGCAGTGCTGGAGCAGCGGGAGGGCCAGGCGAGCAGTACTTC,CSAGAAGGPGEQYF
TRBD1,TRBJ2-1,13,TRBV4-2,-,TGTGCCGCCAGGGACAGGGTAAGCAATGAGCAGTTCTTC,CAARDRVSNEQFF
-,TRBJ2-1,13,TRBV24-1,-,TGTGCCACCGGCATCGGACTCCCTACCGAGCAGTTCTTC,CATGIGLPTEQFF
TRBD1,TRBJ2-5,16,TRBV7-9,few,TGTGCCAGCAGCCCGCCGGGACAGGGGGGTTCAGAGACCCAGTACTTC,CASSPPGQGGSETQYF
TRBD1,TRBJ2-4,15,TRBV29-1,many,TGCAGTACCATGCTGGGACAGCTAGCCAAAAACATTCAGTACTTC,CSTMLGQLAKNIQYF
-,TRBJ2-5,13,TRBV12-3/TRBV12-4,-,TGTGCCAGCAGTACCGACAAGGGGGAGACCCAGTACTTC,CASSTDKGETQYF
-,TRBJ1-1,11,TRBV7-6,few,TGTGCCAGCAGCTCAAGCACTGAAGCTTTCTTT,CASSSSTEAFF
-,TRBJ1-1,13,TRBV6-6,-,TGTGCCAGCAGCGAGGGTCAGAACACTGAAGCTTTCTTT,CASSEGQNTEAFF
-,TRBJ2-1,14,TRBV5-1,-,TGCGCCAGCAGCGGCTCTAGTGGGGTCAATGAGCAGTTCTTC,CASSGSSGVNEQFF
-,TRBJ2-7,14,TRBV5-6,-,TGTGCCAGCAGATTCCGGGACGGGCTTTACGAGCAGTACTTC,CASRFRDGLYEQYF
-,TRBJ2-5,13,TRBV11-2,many,TGTGCCAGCAGCGACAGTCCCCAAGAGACCCAGTACTTC,CASSDSPQETQYF
-,TRBJ2-2,15,TRBV19,few,TGTGCCAGTAGTATAGAAGACCGGGGCACCGGGGAGCTGTTTTTT,CASSIEDRGTGELFF
-,TRBJ1-1,14,TRBV7-6,few,TGTGCCAGCAGCCCCCCTGAAGTGAACACTGAAGCTTTCTTT,CASSPPEVNTEAFF
-,TRBJ2-5,15,TRBV18,few,TGTGCCAGCTCACCAGGACTATCTCCGGGGGAGACCCAGTACTTC,CASSPGLSPGETQYF
TRBD1,TRBJ2-1,14,TRBV27,-,TGTGCCAGCAGTTCCGGACAGGGGTTAGGTGAGCAGGTCTTC,CASSSGQGLGEQVF
TRBD2,TRBJ2-1,14,TRBV6-6,few,TGTGCCAGCGGAACGGGAGGCGGTTACAATGAGCAGTTCTTC,CASGTGGGYNEQFF
-,TRBJ2-7,13,TRBV13,few,TGTGCCAGCAGCTCCCCCGGGGTGGACGAGCAGTACTTC,CASSSPGVDEQYF
-,TRBJ1-1,14,TRBV12-3/TRBV12-4,-,TGTGCCAGCAGTTTAGGAGGAGTGAACACTGAAGCTTTCTTT,CASSLGGVNTEAFF
-,TRBJ2-1,15,TRBV12-3/TRBV12-4,few,TGTGCCAGCAGTTTAGGACTAACCTCCTACAATGAGCAGTTCTTC,CASSLGLTSYNEQFF
-,TRBJ1-1,14,TRBV7-9,few,TGTGCCAGCAGCTTACGGGGCGAGAACACTGAAGCTTTCTTT,CASSLRGENTEAFF
TRBD2,TRBJ2-1,16,TRBV7-8,-,TGTGCCAGCAGCCCCATCGGCGGGAGGGCGGGCAATGAGCAGTTCTTC,CASSPIGGRAGNEQFF
-,TRBJ2-7,14,TRBV5-6,few,TGTGCCAGCAGTTTGGGGGCCTCTATCTACGAGCAGTACTTC,CASSLGASIYEQYF
-,TRBJ2-2,13,TRBV4-1,-,TGCGCCAGCAGCCCGGGGGTCACCGGGGAGCTGTTTTTT,CASSPGVTGELFF
TRBD1,TRBJ1-2,13,TRBV27,-,TGTGCCAGCAGGGAACAGGGGGCCTATGGCTACACCTTC,CASREQGAYGYTF
TRBD1,TRBJ1-2,15,TRBV30,-,TGTGCCTGGAGTCCCCGCTCCGACAGGGCCTATGGCTACACCTTC,CAWSPRSDRAYGYTF
TRBD1,TRBJ1-5,17,TRBV24-1,-,TGTGCCACCAGTGATCCCCTGGACAGGGAGGGTAATCAGCCCCAGCATTTT,CATSDPLDREGNQPQHF
-,TRBJ2-5,16,TRBV4-1,-,TGCGCCAGCAGCCCGTGGTTGGGGGTAGGCCAAGAGACCCAGTACTTC,CASSPWLGVGQETQYF
-,TRBJ2-1,13,TRBV12-3/TRBV12-4,many,TGTGCCAGTTTCGGGGGTGGTGGAAATGAGCAGTTCTTC,CASFGGGGNEQFF
-,TRBJ2-5,13,TRBV25-1,-,TGTGCCAGCAGTGAAGAGTTGGTGGAGACCCAGTACTTC,CASSEELVETQYF
TRBD2,TRBJ2-7,15,TRBV6-5,few,TGTGCCAGCAGTCCCGATGCGGGAGGAAGCTACGAGCAGTACTTC,CASSPDAGGSYEQYF
-,TRBJ1-6,19,TRBV6-6,few,TGTGCCAGCAGTTACTCGCTGTGGGAAGGAGGAACCTATAATTCACCCCTCCACTTT,CASSYSLWEGGTYNSPLHF
-,TRBJ2-1,16,TRBV6-5,few,TGTGCCAGCAGTTACTCGTCGGAGGACCTTAGCTATGAGCAGTTCTTC,CASSYSSEDLSYEQFF
-,TRBJ2-7,13,TRBV24-1,-,TGTGCCACCAGTCCCCCGGGCTCCTACGAGCAGTACTTC,CATSPPGSYEQYF
-,TRBJ1-5,13,TRBV23-1,few,TGCGCCAGCACCACTATGGGCAATCAGCCCCAGCATTTT,CASTTMGNQPQHF
TRBD2,TRBJ2-5,18,TRBV6-1,many,TGTGCCAGCAGTGAAGCGCGTTGGGCGGGAGGAAACCAAGAGACCCAGTACTTC,CASSEARWAGGNQETQYF